Listed below are T cell receptor beta chains from one sample, sequenced in a study of monozygotic twins with inflammatory bowel disease. Reanalyzing the 5' RACE reads, TCRdb keeps one entry per CDR3 protein, without DNA. The listing records 300,000 to 400,000 distinct CDR3 sequences. Material for sequencing was blood. These TCRs come from a human donor with ulcerative colitis or Crohn's disease, or a healthy co-twin of an affected twin (not recorded which). Both conserved end residues are part of each CDR3.

j_gene | v_gene | CDR3aa
TRBJ1-4 | TRBV29-1 | CSVRENEKLFF
TRBJ2-7 | TRBV3-1 | CASSQEGSQYF
TRBJ1-1 | TRBV9 | CASSAGQGKTEAFF
TRBJ2-3 | TRBV11-3 | CASSLDRRESADTQYF
TRBJ2-7 | TRBV12-3/TRBV12-4 | CASSASGTGELYF
TRBJ1-2 | TRBV6-2/TRBV6-3 | CASSRRIYGYTF
TRBJ2-1 | TRBV7-8 | CASSPHRGLYNEQFF
TRBJ1-1 | TRBV20-1 | CSARGGKTGPDTEAFF
TRBJ1-2 | TRBV28 | CASSSPDSSGTF
TRBJ1-1 | TRBV6-5 | CASRRHTTGGLMNTEAFF
TRBJ2-2 | TRBV29-1 | CSVGQGASTGELFF
TRBJ2-7 | TRBV15 | CATSRGAGANPYEQYF
TRBJ2-5 | TRBV2 | CASSETGTWAETQYF
TRBJ1-1 | TRBV5-1 | CASTPISGLNTEAFF
TRBJ2-1 | TRBV25-1 | CASSELGLSSYNEQFF
TRBJ2-2 | TRBV12-3/TRBV12-4 | CAIGGPGELFF
TRBJ2-4 | TRBV7-6 | CASSHPTRSKNMQYF
TRBJ2-2 | TRBV12-3/TRBV12-4 | CASSLVVRGGFTGELFF
TRBJ2-7 | TRBV7-8 | CASSLAGQAIYEQYF
TRBJ2-3 | TRBV25-1 | CASSELKNTDTQYF
TRBJ1-2 | TRBV28 | CASSFRDRLRGYTF
TRBJ2-1 | TRBV27 | CASSLGLAGRNEQFF
TRBJ2-3 | TRBV29-1 | CSVTLAGGDGTNTQYF
TRBJ2-3 | TRBV7-3 | CASSSGGKTDTQYF
TRBJ1-5 | TRBV7-6 | CASSRPRGQPQHF
TRBJ1-1 | TRBV15 | CATSATGTGSIEAFF
TRBJ1-5 | TRBV20-1 | CSARDGGRRNQPQHF
TRBJ2-3 | TRBV5-6 | CASSAEGGRAAPQYF
TRBJ2-1 | TRBV12-3/TRBV12-4 | CASSLDRENEQFF
TRBJ2-7 | TRBV3-1 | CASSRDSATYEQYF
TRBJ2-1 | TRBV11-2 | CASRDPWRQSSYNEQFF
TRBJ2-7 | TRBV29-1 | CSVGPAGYEQYF
TRBJ2-1 | TRBV20-1 | CSARGLAFSSYNEQFF
TRBJ2-1 | TRBV19 | CASSSSGTSRGEQFF
TRBJ2-5 | TRBV25-1 | CASSLDGRGRETQYF
TRBJ1-1 | TRBV4-2 | CASSPSGLAEAFF
TRBJ2-1 | TRBV9 | CASSQPLAGGPNEQFF
TRBJ1-1 | TRBV7-2 | CASSLVGSQWGDTEAFF
TRBJ2-6 | TRBV4-3 | CASSQDFLLGEGANVLTF
TRBJ2-5 | TRBV7-2 | CASSSEGRVETQCF